This T cell receptor (beta chain) was recovered during a study of cytotoxic CD8 clonotypes in ibrutinib-treated CLL. The wider study: In all, more than 10 patients were relapsed/refractory, approximately 16 were treatment-naive and around 17 were IGHV unmutated. The study's findings and limits: Clonality increased at ibrutinib response, then returned toward baseline at progression.

Regarding this clone: As yet, its antigen is unknown.

The method was immunoSEQ multiplex PCR; TCRdb's version includes in-frame clones alone and lacks a portion of them. The top ten clones hold about 4.5% of a sample with roughly 180,000 clones, 70% to 85% of them seen once. With 1 base clipped from V and 3 bases from J, the junction kept 7 bases outside the gene matches. CDR1 LGHNA and CDR2 YNFKEQ come from the germline V gene. The CDR3 sequence is 17 residues long. The sequences come from PBMCs, collected after 24 months of ibrutinib treatment. The genes are TRBV4-2 and TRBJ1-5; 9 positions match TRBD1. The receptor was derived from a human donor with chronic lymphocytic leukemia. CDR3 loop: CASSQGGTGLFNQPQHF. CDR3 nucleotides: TGTGCCAGCAGCCAAGGGGGGACAGGGCTTTTCAATCAGCCCCAGCATTTT.